Detailed here is one TCR beta chain. This clonotype was seen repeatedly, ten times or more. Its recognized antigen is unknown. Per-nucleotide qualities are absent, and no much larger clonotype sits a single base away. Trimming takes 4 bases from V and 4 bases from J, and the germline ends sit 23 bases apart. There are 17 amino acids in the CDR3, from cysteine to phenylalanine inclusive. CDR3 DNA is the only sequence kept; it has 51 bases, read in frame from the first base. CDR1 and CDR2, per the germline V gene, are LGHNA and YNFKEQ. The sample comes from a study of identical twins listed by TCRdb under 2016. Background for the entire study: TCR alpha and beta repertoires from monozygotic twins, unrelated adults of various ages and cord blood were deep-sequenced to test whether fetal clonotypes persist. To rule out contamination, the twin experiments were replicated at different times with different library preparation protocols.

The library relied on 5' RACE. Sequenced on an Illumina HiSeq 2000. A universal primer binding site was added through template switching, and the final cDNA carried a unique molecular identifier so that TCR cDNA molecules could be counted accurately. Specific primers in the conserved constant-segment region were used to synthesize first-strand cDNA for the TCR alpha and beta chains. Each cDNA library was double barcoded, with a SMART-Mk sample barcode plus Illumina barcodes, to control for contamination. TruSeq adapter sequences along with Illumina sample barcodes were introduced in two successive PCR steps. The TCR alpha and beta cDNA libraries were sequenced on the Illumina HiSeq platform using custom primers. In the authors' own workflow: Unique molecular identifiers were extracted from raw reads with MiGEC, and CDR3 positions were determined with MiXCR. Recombination models were inferred per individual with the repgenHMM and IGoR tools using an EM algorithm. The analysis of shared clonotypes was done with the tcR package in R, with sharing normalized by the product of cloneset sizes. To study raw recombination free of thymic and clonal selection effects, out-of-frame nonproductive sequences were analyzed. In-frame beta chains were kept once TCRdb had trimmed the public reads at Q25 with fastp and called clones with MiXCR. Every distinct CDR3 protein forms one entry, paired with its most common genes and DNA. Here the V and J calls rest on TCRdb's processing, not on the authors' analysis. This sample holds approximately 680,000 distinct CDR3 sequences; 7.1% were observed only once. The ten biggest clones cover roughly 1.5% of the sample.

Every donor in the study was a healthy Caucasian. The twin cohort consisted of three pairs of female monozygotic twins, all aged roughly 18 to 30 years. RNA for TCR libraries was isolated from peripheral blood mononuclear cells. General findings and caveats noted by the study authors: Because the same donors could not be followed over many years, conclusions were based on cross-sectional statistical analysis. Out-of-frame TCR alpha sharing in monozygotic twins was systematically underestimated by recombination models, whereas sharing between unrelated individuals was in agreement with the recombination models. Out-of-frame TCR alpha sequences shared between twins showed an excess of low generation-probability sequences compared with coincidental sharing between unrelated individuals. In beta out-of-frame sequences, excess twin sharing was weaker, because having fewer shared sequences lowered the signal-to-noise ratio. Abundant cord blood beta clonotypes carried fewer insertions; young adult naive repertoires showed a weaker similar trend, while memory repertoires showed none. Zero-insertion analyses could be partly confounded by invariant T cells such as MAIT and iNKT, though diverse VJ usage argued against such confounding for most clonotypes.

This sample was also put to use in a study of yellow fever vaccine responses in identical twins. From that second study: The T cell response to vaccination in identical twins was reported by the authors to appear partly convergent and partly personalized. The study precisely tracked vaccine-responding T cell clones in identical twins.

The sequence is built from TRBV4-2 and TRBJ2-7, with TRBD2 tentatively as D gene (5 bases match). The receptor was derived from a young woman in good health. Source material: PBMCs. In nucleotide form, the sequence is TGTGCCAGCAGCCGGTCCCCGGTCGGGATGTACGAATACGAGCAGTACTTC. The encoded protein is CASSRSPVGMYEYEQYF.